The present TCR beta chain was sequenced within a study of vaccination effects on CD4 cells after COVID-19. Study as a whole: The culture medium for a few million PBMC per well included around 9.3 IU/ml IL-2 and about 9.9 ug/ml peptides.

The germline gives CDR1 SEHNR, CDR2 FQNEAQ (reference sequence). CDR3 size: 15 residues. Trimming stripped 4 bases from V and 2 bases from J, with 15 bases between. Concerning this clone: What it recognizes is unknown.

Following 10 days of culture, CD4+ T cells were isolated. Overall study results and limits: Healthy vaccine recipients' vaccine-induced clones were almost all SARS-CoV-2 mono-reactive.

Sequenced by immunoSEQ multiplex PCR; TCRdb stores in-frame clones only, minus some. The data show about 38,000 clones, 82% seen once. The chain combines TRBV7-9 with TRBJ2-7; D is tentatively TRBD1 or TRBD2 (5 bases each). Here the sequenced sample was CD4+ T cells from PBMCs cultured without peptide, taken before COVID-19 vaccination. The sequence derives from a human donor who received a COVID-19 vaccine. The CDR3 region is CASSSPGTVAYEQYV. The CDR3 DNA is TGTGCCAGCAGCTCCCCCGGGACGGTCGCCTACGAGCAGTACGTC.